The clone carrying this T cell receptor beta chain was seen only a few times. Its antigen remains unknown. This sample is drawn from a study of cytomegalovirus exposure and HLA in healthy donors. On the study more broadly: Prior work identified 117 million unique TCR beta sequences in 150 million to 200 million T cells. Overall study findings and caveats: Some V segments could not be told apart, so they were left out, TRBV6-2 and TRBV6-3 among them. The availability of immune exposure information extended only to CMV serostatus.

CDR3 length: 14 residues. Germline loops: CDR1 MNHEY, CDR2 SMNVEV (reference sequence). Primers for the PCR totalled 60 Vbeta and 13 Jbeta. Profiling relied on immunoSEQ multiplex PCR, and the TCRdb table lists in-frame clones only, not all of them. The sample records around 130,000 clones, roughly 65% being singletons. The TCR sequence derives from a woman aged 25 to 39 in good health and CMV-seronegative. Sequencing was done on a sample of PBMCs. This sequence joins TRBV27 and TRBJ2-5, with D tentatively TRBD2 (5 bases). The DNA end lines up better with TRBJ2-7; the J call may be wrong. CDR3 DNA sequence: TGTGCCAGCAGCCTCCGGAGCGACGGGATCGAGCAGTACTTC. It encodes CASSLRSDGIEQYF.